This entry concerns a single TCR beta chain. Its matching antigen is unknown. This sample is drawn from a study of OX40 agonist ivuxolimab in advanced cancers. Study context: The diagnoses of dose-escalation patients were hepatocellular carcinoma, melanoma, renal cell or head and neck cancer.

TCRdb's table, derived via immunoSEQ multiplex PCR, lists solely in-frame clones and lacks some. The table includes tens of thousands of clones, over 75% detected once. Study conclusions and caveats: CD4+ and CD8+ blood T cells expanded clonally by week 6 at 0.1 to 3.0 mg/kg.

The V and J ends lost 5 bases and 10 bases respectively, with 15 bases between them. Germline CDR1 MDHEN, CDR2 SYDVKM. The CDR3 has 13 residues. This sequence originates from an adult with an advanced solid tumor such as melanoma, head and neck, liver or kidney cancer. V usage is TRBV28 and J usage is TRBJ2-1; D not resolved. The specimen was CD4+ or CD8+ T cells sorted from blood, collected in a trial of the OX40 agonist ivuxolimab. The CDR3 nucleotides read TGTGCCAGCAGTACCCCTGGTAATGTGGAGCAGTTCTTC. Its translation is CASSTPGNVEQFF.